This is a list of T cell receptor beta chains from one sample in a study of cytomegalovirus exposure and HLA in healthy donors. Repertoires were generated with immunoSEQ multiplex PCR, while TCRdb's copy carries only in-frame clones and drops some. The data contain over 100,000 clones, 72% of them seen just once; the ten biggest clones take up about 4.4%. The sequenced material came from PBMCs. These receptors all come from a man over 45 in good health and CMV-seropositive. The CDR3 runs from the conserved cysteine through the conserved F or W. D genes are given only for firm matches. Some rows have no size entry. The others give once, few or many, or a class for an expanded clone.

D gene: .
clone size: .
J gene: TRBJ2-1
V gene: TRBV29-1
CDR3 DNA: TGCAGCGTTGAAACTAGACCATCCTACAATGAGCAGTTCTTC
CDR3 protein: CSVETRPSYNEQFF

D gene: .
clone size: .
J gene: TRBJ1-1
V gene: TRBV6-1
CDR3 DNA: TGTGCCAGCAGTACCCAGGCGCGACGGAACACTGAAGCTTTCTTT
CDR3 protein: CASSTQARRNTEAFF

D gene: TRBD2
clone size: few
J gene: TRBJ2-1
V gene: TRBV2
CDR3 DNA: TGTGCCAGTAGAAGCGGGGGGGCTTACAATGAGCAGTTCTTC
CDR3 protein: CASRSGGAYNEQFF

D gene: TRBD2
clone size: .
J gene: TRBJ2-3
V gene: TRBV4-2
CDR3 DNA: TGTGCCAGCAGCTCCAGACTAGCGGGAGAGTCAGATACGCAGTATTTT
CDR3 protein: CASSSRLAGESDTQYF

D gene: TRBD1
clone size: .
J gene: TRBJ2-7
V gene: TRBV5-1
CDR3 DNA: TGCGCCAGCAGCAAAGGACAGGGCCGATCCTCCTACGAGCAGTACTTC
CDR3 protein: CASSKGQGRSSYEQYF

D gene: TRBD1
clone size: few
J gene: TRBJ1-2
V gene: TRBV7-9
CDR3 DNA: TGTGCCAGCAGCTCCGCCCCCTTAAGGCAGGGGGACGGCTACACCTTC
CDR3 protein: CASSSAPLRQGDGYTF

D gene: .
clone size: .
J gene: TRBJ1-4
V gene: TRBV19
CDR3 DNA: TGTGCCAGTAGTGTAGCCGCAACTAATGAAAAACTGTTTTTT
CDR3 protein: CASSVAATNEKLFF

D gene: .
clone size: .
J gene: TRBJ1-1
V gene: TRBV5-4
CDR3 DNA: TGTGCCAGCAGTCCTCAGGGGATCACTGAAGCTTTCTTT
CDR3 protein: CASSPQGITEAFF

D gene: .
clone size: once
J gene: TRBJ2-7
V gene: TRBV19
CDR3 DNA: TGTGCCAGTAGTATGAGGGTGGGAGCGTACGAGCAGTACTTC
CDR3 protein: CASSMRVGAYEQYF

D gene: .
clone size: .
J gene: TRBJ2-7
V gene: TRBV7-9
CDR3 DNA: TGTGCCAGCAGCGCCCCAGGGTCCGGGCAGTACTTC
CDR3 protein: CASSAPGSGQYF

D gene: TRBD1
clone size: .
J gene: TRBJ2-7
V gene: TRBV6-4
CDR3 DNA: TGTGCCAGCAAATCCAGGGGGCTCTACGAGCAGTACTTC
CDR3 protein: CASKSRGLYEQYF

D gene: TRBD2
clone size: .
J gene: TRBJ2-3
V gene: TRBV5-6
CDR3 DNA: TGTGCCAGCAGCGCCCGGACTAGCGGGACAGATACGCAGTATTTT
CDR3 protein: CASSARTSGTDTQYF

D gene: TRBD1
clone size: .
J gene: TRBJ1-1
V gene: TRBV28
CDR3 DNA: TGTGCCAGCAGTTCGGACAGGGGGCAAAATGAAGCTTTCTTT
CDR3 protein: CASSSDRGQNEAFF

D gene: TRBD1
clone size: .
J gene: TRBJ1-2
V gene: TRBV11-3
CDR3 DNA: TGTGCCAGCAGCTTTCGGACAGGAGGAGGCTACACCTTC
CDR3 protein: CASSFRTGGGYTF

D gene: TRBD1
clone size: .
J gene: TRBJ2-7
V gene: TRBV29-1
CDR3 DNA: TGCAGCGTTGGCAGGGGGCTCGAGCAGTACTTC
CDR3 protein: CSVGRGLEQYF

D gene: .
clone size: few
J gene: TRBJ2-7
V gene: TRBV14
CDR3 DNA: TGTGCCAGCAGCCAAGTTCGGGGAGCCCCCTCGGGCGAGCAGTACTTC
CDR3 protein: CASSQVRGAPSGEQYF

D gene: .
clone size: .
J gene: TRBJ1-1
V gene: TRBV7-8
CDR3 DNA: TGTGCCAGCAGCCTAACAGGGAACACTGAAGCTTTCTTT
CDR3 protein: CASSLTGNTEAFF

D gene: .
clone size: .
J gene: TRBJ2-5
V gene: TRBV7-2
CDR3 DNA: TGTGCCAGCAGCCCCCGCCGGACTGGGGGGAAAGAGACCCAGTACTTC
CDR3 protein: CASSPRRTGGKETQYF

D gene: TRBD1
clone size: .
J gene: TRBJ2-7
V gene: TRBV5-1
CDR3 DNA: TGCGCCAGCACCCTACAGGCCATAGGGGGCGGCGAGCAGTACTTC
CDR3 protein: CASTLQAIGGGEQYF

D gene: TRBD1
clone size: once
J gene: TRBJ2-5
V gene: TRBV7-9
CDR3 DNA: TGTGCCAGCAGCGTATTCCGGACAGGGAGCTTAAAAGAGACCCAGTACTTC
CDR3 protein: CASSVFRTGSLKETQYF

D gene: .
clone size: .
J gene: TRBJ2-6
V gene: TRBV9
CDR3 DNA: TGTGCCAGCAGCGCCCACAGCTCCGGGGCCAACGTCCTGACTTTC
CDR3 protein: CASSAHSSGANVLTF